This TCR beta chain was obtained from a study of blood T cell repertoires in COVID-19. Original analysis: How many nucleated cells were present was estimated from reference gene primer amplification. Sequenced by immunoSEQ multiplex PCR; TCRdb stores in-frame clones only, minus some. V, J and clone size were drawn from that table, and D and trimming were deduced from the DNA. This sample has 50,000 or so clones, with more than 85% found just once. From germline, CDR1 is SNHLY and CDR2 FYNNEI. Trimming stripped 6 bases from V and 3 bases from J, with 12 bases between. The CDR3 runs 14 residues. This clonotype was sampled from a woman over 75 with acute or convalescent COVID-19. The sequenced sample consisted of peripheral blood. This rearrangement joins TRBV2 to TRBJ2-1; a possible D gene is TRBD1 (5 bases). This CDR3 reads CASRDSIHYNEQFF. The CDR3 DNA sequence: TGTGCCAGCAGAGACAGTATTCACTACAATGAGCAGTTCTTC.